Below, 15 T cell receptor beta chains from the same sample are listed, as sequenced in a study of T cell responses to AZD1222 COVID-19 vaccine. Sequenced by immunoSEQ multiplex PCR; TCRdb stores in-frame clones only, minus some. The data hold approximately 110,000 clones, with around 85% observed a single time. The sample in question was peripheral blood, obtained 28 days after the second AZD1222 dose. The receptor source for this set is an adult who received the AZD1222 COVID-19 vaccine.

The gene calls are TRBV24-1 and TRBJ2-1; TRBD2 matches at 7 bases. Trimming cost V 4 bases and J 9 bases; bases outside gene matches: 5. The CDR3 consists of 13 residues. Germline V gene sequence: CDR1 KGHDR, CDR2 SFDVKD. The CDR3 DNA sequence: TGTGCCACCAGTGACTCGGGGAGGGGTGAGCAGTTCTTC. Translated: CATSDSGRGEQFF.

The genes are TRBV11-3 and TRBJ2-2, with D perhaps being TRBD1 or TRBD2 (5 bases each). Trimming removed 4 bases at V and 5 bases at J, with 17 bases between. The CDR3 contains 16 residues. Germline lookup yields CDR1 SGHNT and CDR2 YENEEA. CDR3 sequence: CASSSSGRLGTGELFF. The CDR3 DNA reads TGTGCCAGCAGCTCCTCAGGGAGATTGGGGACCGGGGAGCTGTTTTTT. The whole variable domain, remainder taken from reference TRBV11-3 and TRBJ2-2, is EAGVVQSPRYKIIEKKQPVAFWCNPISGHNTLYWYLQNLGQGPELLIRYENEEAVDDSQLPKDRFSAERLKGVDSTLKIQPAELGDSAVYLCASSSSGRLGTGELFFGEGSRLTVL.

The chain employs TRBV29-1 and TRBJ1-1; TRBD1 is a possible D gene (6 bases). V lost 4 bases, J lost 1 base, and 16 bases lay in between. Germline values: CDR1 SQVTM, CDR2 ANQGSEA. The CDR3 totals 15 residues. The CDR3 reads CSVVQGPARNTEAFF. The CDR3 coding sequence is TGCAGCGTTGTACAGGGCCCGGCGAGGAACACTGAAGCTTTCTTT.

Only one count was recorded for this clone. The rearrangement links TRBV7-2 to TRBJ2-1; 13 nucleotides match TRBD2. The CDR3 consists of 16 residues. The germline gives CDR1 SGHTA, CDR2 FQGNSA. V was pared by 4 bases and J by 5 bases, with 5 bases of the junction left unmatched. The CDR3 bases are TGTGCCAGCAGCTCCACTAGCGGGGGGGCGGACAATGAGCAGTTCTTC. This codes for CASSSTSGGADNEQFF.

The chain carries TRBV7-8 and TRBJ2-5, with a possible D match to TRBD2 (7 bases). The CDR3 consists of 16 residues. The ends were cut back, 5 bases at V and 0 bases at J, with 16 bases in the middle. Germline V CDR1 and CDR2: SGHVS, FQNEAQ. CDR3 loop: CASSRGRGEYQETQYF. The DNA for the CDR3 is TGTGCCAGCAGCCGAGGGAGGGGGGAGTACCAAGAGACCCAGTACTTC.

The rearrangement uses TRBV11-2 and TRBJ2-1; D not resolved. The CDR3 loop spans 15 amino acids. V shed 3 bases and J shed 0 bases, with 9 bases lying between them. Germline loops: CDR1 SGHAT, CDR2 FQNNGV. In DNA, the CDR3 is TGTGCCAGCAGCTTTTCCGCCAACTCCTACAATGAGCAGTTCTTC. The encoded protein is CASSFSANSYNEQFF.

The V and J genes are TRBV5-4 and TRBJ2-6; D ambiguous. V lost 7 bases, J lost 0 bases, and 11 bases lay in between. The CDR3 sequence is 15 residues long. From germline, CDR1 is SGHNT and CDR2 YYREEE (reference sequence). The CDR3 reads CASGPAPSGANVLTF. The DNA of the CDR3 is TGTGCCAGCGGGCCAGCTCCCTCTGGGGCCAACGTCCTGACTTTC.

The chain recombines TRBV2 with TRBJ1-6, with no clear D. CDR3 length: 13 amino acids. From germline, CDR1 is SNHLY and CDR2 FYNNEI. Trimming removed 4 bases at V and 5 bases at J, with 6 bases between. The CDR3 DNA sequence: TGTGCCAGCAGTGGCCAGAATAATTCACCCCTCCACTTT. Residues: CASSGQNNSPLHF.

The rearrangement joins TRBV27 to TRBJ2-7; maybe TRBD1 (5 bases). The CDR3 totals 15 residues. Germline lookup yields CDR1 MNHEY and CDR2 SMNVEV (reference sequence). Trimming took off 8 bases at V and 3 bases at J, with 20 bases between the two ends. In DNA form, the CDR3 reads TGTGCCAGCTCACCCCTGGACACTTTTGACTACGAGCAGTACTTC. It codes for CASSPLDTFDYEQYF.

The CDR3, as DNA: TGTGCCAGCAGAGGACAGGGTTATGAAAAACTGTTTTTT. Amino acids: CASRGQGYEKLFF. The chain is built from TRBV27 and TRBJ1-4; 8 bases are shared with TRBD1. Germline CDR1 is MNHEY and CDR2 is SMNVEV (reference sequence). The CDR3 runs to 13 residues. Trimming took 6 bases from V and 6 from J; bases not matched to a gene: 3.

The V gene is TRBV3-1 (or the pseudogene TRBV3-2), the J gene TRBJ2-5, with 10 positions matching TRBD2. This CDR3 is built from 14 residues. Germline V CDR1 and CDR2: LGHDT, YNNKEL (reference sequence). J was trimmed by 3 bases and V by 8 bases; bases with no gene match: 6. The CDR3 DNA is TGTGCCAGCGCGCCTAGCGGGGGTAAAGAGACCCAGTACTTC. It translates to CASAPSGGKETQYF.

The chain uses TRBV6-5 and TRBJ1-5; D is uncertain. The CDR3 extends over 13 amino acids. V shed 0 bases and J shed 4 bases, with 4 bases lying between them. Germline lookup yields CDR1 MNHEY and CDR2 SVGAGI. The CDR3 here is CASSYSRNQPQHF. In DNA form, the CDR3 reads TGTGCCAGCAGTTACTCGAGGAATCAGCCCCAGCATTTT.

V usage is TRBV28 and J usage is TRBJ1-2; D gene uncertain. There are 12 residues in the CDR3. V was cut by 2 bases and J by 3 bases, with 4 bases left in between. CDR1 is MDHEN, CDR2 SYDVKM, per germline. CDR3 in DNA: TGTGCCAGCAGTTTAACCGACTATGGCTACACCTTC. Protein sequence: CASSLTDYGYTF.

The V gene is TRBV5-8, the J gene TRBJ1-2; D may be TRBD1 (5 bases). The CDR3 has 12 amino acids. V shed 2 bases and J shed 7 bases, with 9 bases lying between them. Germline CDR1 SGHTS, CDR2 YDEGEE. The CDR3 here is CASSFWGSGYTF. The CDR3 nucleotides read TGTGCCAGCAGCTTCTGGGGGAGTGGCTACACCTTC.

The gene calls are TRBV18 and TRBJ1-1; maybe TRBD1 (6 bases). Trimming pared 6 bases from V and 8 bases from J, leaving 16 bases between. The CDR3 sequence is 13 residues long. Germline assignment: CDR1 KGHSH and CDR2 LQKENI. CDR3 DNA: TGTGCCAGCTCCCCCGGGGGGGCGGCGGAAGCTTTCTTT. Its translation is CASSPGGAAEAFF. The whole variable domain, filled in from reference TRBV18 and TRBJ1-1, reads NAGVMQNPRHLVRRRGQEARLRCSPMKGHSHVYWYRQLPEEGLKFMVYLQKENIIDESGMPKERFSAEFPKEGPSILRIQQVVRGDSAAYFCASSPGGAAEAFFGQGTRLTVV.